The 3 T cell receptor beta chains listed next were all sequenced from one sample in a study of blood T cell repertoires in COVID-19. Generated by immunoSEQ multiplex PCR, the TCRdb table keeps only in-frame clones and is missing some. Among 85,000 to 120,000 clones, about 83% were seen once, and the ten largest hold 7.5% to 10%. Sequencing was carried out using peripheral blood. These TCRs come from a middle-aged man with active or convalescent COVID-19.

V gene TRBV5-6 combines with J gene TRBJ2-3; 8 bases map to TRBD2. The CDR3 sequence is 15 residues long. Trimming removed 0 bases from V and 4 bases from J; junction bases left unmatched: 4. Germline V CDR1 and CDR2: SGHDT, YYEEEE. CDR3 residues: CASSLGGGLADTQYF. For the CDR3, the DNA is TGTGCCAGCAGCTTGGGCGGGGGGCTCGCAGATACGCAGTATTTT. The entire variable domain, with the rest obtained from reference TRBV5-6 and TRBJ2-3, is as follows: DAGVTQSPTHLIKTRGQQVTLRCSPKSGHDTVSWYQQALGQGPQFIFQYYEEEERQRGNFPDRFSGHQFPNYSSELNVNALLLGDSALYLCASSLGGGLADTQYFGPGTRLTVL.

The chain links TRBV3-1 (or the pseudogene TRBV3-2) to TRBJ1-5; TRBD1 agrees at 8 bases. Germline CDR1 and CDR2: LGHDT and YNNKEL (reference sequence). The CDR3 spans 15 residues. The V gene end was trimmed by 2 bases and the J gene end by 4 bases; junction bases not matched to a gene: 4. The CDR3, as DNA: TGTGCCAGCAGCCAACAGGGGGCTGGGAATCAGCCCCAGCATTTT. Protein: CASSQQGAGNQPQHF.

This clone has just one count. The gene calls are TRBV27 and TRBJ2-3; a weak D match, TRBD1 (5 bases). With 6 bases removed from V and 0 bases from J, the gap between germline ends came to 10 bases. CDR1 is MNHEY, CDR2 SMNVEV, per germline (reference sequence). The CDR3 sequence is 14 residues long. The CDR3 spells CASRKGDSTDTQYF. CDR3 bases: TGTGCCAGCAGGAAAGGGGATAGCACAGATACGCAGTATTTT.